The 11 T cell receptor beta chains below all came from one sample that was sequenced in a study of spatial heterogeneity in lung cancer. TCRdb re-derived calls from the 5' RACE reads in MiXCR, one entry per CDR3 protein. Counted here are 9,500 to 14,000 distinct CDR3 sequences, 3.7% occurring once; the ten biggest clones make up around 50%. Time point reported: sample taken at primary tumor resection. Source: PBMCs, taken at surgery. Receptor source: a female donor with early-stage non-small cell lung cancer.

This clonotype turned up a few times. The chain carries TRBV7-9 and TRBJ2-1, with 9 bases lining up with TRBD2. Germline loops: CDR1 SEHNR, CDR2 FQNEAQ (reference sequence). J gave up 8 bases and V 3 bases, and 5 bases lay outside the gene matches. The CDR3 length is 14 residues. CDR3 amino acids: CASSLAGGVDEQFF. The CDR3 region has the DNA TGTGCCAGCAGCTTGGCGGGAGGGGTGGATGAGCAGTTCTTC.

This clonotype has at least ten counts. This CDR3 is CSAAPTKNTEAFF. The DNA of the CDR3 is TGCAGTGCTGCCCCGACCAAGAACACTGAAGCTTTCTTT. The V gene is TRBV20-1, the J gene TRBJ1-1; D not certain. This CDR3 contains 13 residues. The ends were cut back, 5 bases at V and 1 base at J, with 11 bases in the middle. The germline V gene encodes CDR1 DFQATT and CDR2 SNEGSKA (reference sequence).

This clonotype was picked up a small number of times. The germline gene is not matched at one end of the junction; a read error may be the cause. V is TRBV5-1 and J is TRBJ2-5, with TRBD2 matching 11 bases. The CDR3 loop spans 17 amino acids. Germline assignment: CDR1 SGHRS and CDR2 YFSETQ. CDR3 DNA sequence: TGCGCCAGCAGCTCACTAGCGGGAGCAGTTACGCAAGAGACCCGGTACTTC. Protein product: CASSSLAGAVTQETRYF.

This clonotype was observed a handful of times. The chain recombines TRBV19 with TRBJ1-5; TRBD1 is a possible D gene (6 bases). Trimming cost V 8 bases and J 4 bases, with 21 bases left between them. Germline V lookup: CDR1 LNHDA, CDR2 SQIVND (reference sequence). The CDR3 spans 16 residues. CDR3 nucleotides: TGTGCCAGTTCCTTCGCGGACAGAACCCCGAATCAGCCCCAGCATTTT. It yields the protein CASSFADRTPNQPQHF. Based on the CDR3 plus reference TRBV19 and TRBJ1-5, the full variable domain is DGGITQSPKYLFRKEGQNVTLSCEQNLNHDAMYWYRQDPGQGLRLIYYSQIVNDFQKGDIAEGYSVSREKKESFPLTVTSAQKNPTAFYLCASSFADRTPNQPQHFGDGTRLSIL.

This clonotype was seen many times. The rearrangement links TRBV29-1 to TRBJ1-1; 7 bases line up with TRBD1. Germline trimming cut 4 bases from V and 1 base from J; bases unmatched to any gene: 6. This CDR3 is built from 14 residues. CDR1 is SQVTM, CDR2 ANQGSEA, per germline. The CDR3 region has the DNA TGCAGCGTTGTCCTCAACAGGGGGAACACTGAAGCTTTCTTT. Translated, it gives CSVVLNRGNTEAFF.

This clonotype showed up many times. This chain joins TRBV5-1 and TRBJ2-1; 11 bases are a match to TRBD2. CDR3 length equals 18 residues. V lost 1 base, J lost 9 bases, and 15 bases stayed unmatched. Germline V gives CDR1 SGHRS, CDR2 YFSETQ. The CDR3, as DNA: TGCGCCAGCAGCTTGAGGCTAGCGGGGGGAGAGTTATCCGGTGAGCAGTTCTTC. Its translation is CASSLRLAGGELSGEQFF.

This clonotype has just one count. The gene calls are TRBV3-1 and TRBJ2-6; TRBD1 agrees at 9 bases. V shed 4 bases, J shed 1 base, and the junction held 5 bases outside the gene matches. The CDR3 length is 17 residues. CDR1 LGHDT and CDR2 YNNKEL come from the germline V gene (reference sequence). The CDR3 is CASSLDRGLSGANVLTF. The CDR3, as DNA: TGTGCCAGCAGCCTCGACAGGGGGTTATCTGGGGCCAACGTCCTGACTTTC.

There are many counts of this clonotype. The chain is built from TRBV7-8 and TRBJ1-2; 8 nucleotides agree with TRBD1. The V gene's germline CDR1 is SGHVS and CDR2 FQNEAQ. The CDR3 sequence is 14 residues long. V was pared by 1 base and J by 8 bases, with 6 bases of the junction left unmatched. The CDR3 region has the DNA TGTGCCAGCAGCTTAGATGGACAGGGTCAAGGCTACACCTTC. This encodes CASSLDGQGQGYTF.

This clonotype was seen repeatedly, ten times or more. The chain combines TRBV10-3 with TRBJ1-3; TRBD1 might be the D (6 bases). The length of the CDR3 is 14 residues. Germline V CDR1 and CDR2: ENHRY, SYGVKD. Trimming pared 5 bases from V and 2 bases from J, leaving 10 bases between. The CDR3 reads CAISIPGAGNTIYF. As DNA, the CDR3 is TGTGCCATCAGTATTCCAGGGGCTGGAAACACCATATATTTT.

This clonotype has ten or more counts. The chain joins TRBV10-3 to TRBJ2-3, with 10 bases aligning to TRBD2. Germline CDR1 and CDR2: ENHRY and SYGVKD. This CDR3 is built from 13 residues. With V trimmed by 6 bases and J by 6 bases, 3 bases remained unmatched. For the CDR3, the DNA is TGTGCCATCAGGCTAGCGGGAGAGGATACGCAGTATTTT. Its protein product is CAIRLAGEDTQYF.

This clonotype was detected ten times or more. CDR3 coding DNA: TGTGCCAGCAGCAAGCCCGGGACTAGCGGGAGGATCTCAGATACGCAGTATTTT. It specifies CASSKPGTSGRISDTQYF. The chain has TRBV21-1 and TRBJ2-3; the table names TRBD2, a call not compared with the DNA. TRBV21-1 is termed a pseudogene. The CDR3 consists of 18 residues.